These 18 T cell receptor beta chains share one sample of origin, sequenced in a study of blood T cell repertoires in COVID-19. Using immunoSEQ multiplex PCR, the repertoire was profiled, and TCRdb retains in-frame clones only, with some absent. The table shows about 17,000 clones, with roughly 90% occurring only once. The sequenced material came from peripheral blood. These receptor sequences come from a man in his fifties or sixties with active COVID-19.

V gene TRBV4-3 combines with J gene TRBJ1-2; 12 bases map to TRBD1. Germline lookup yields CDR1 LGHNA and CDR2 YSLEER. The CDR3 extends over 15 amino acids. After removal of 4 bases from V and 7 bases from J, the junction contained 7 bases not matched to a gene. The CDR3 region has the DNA TGCGCCAGCAGCCTGGGACAGGGGGCTAGGGGTGGCTACACCTTC. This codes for CASSLGQGARGGYTF.

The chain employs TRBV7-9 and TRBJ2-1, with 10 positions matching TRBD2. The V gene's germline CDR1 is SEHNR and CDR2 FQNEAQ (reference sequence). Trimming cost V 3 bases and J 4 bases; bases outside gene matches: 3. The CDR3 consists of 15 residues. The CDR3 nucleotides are TGTGCCAGCAGCTTGTCTAGCGGGAGTTACAATGAGCAGTTCTTC. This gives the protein CASSLSSGSYNEQFF.

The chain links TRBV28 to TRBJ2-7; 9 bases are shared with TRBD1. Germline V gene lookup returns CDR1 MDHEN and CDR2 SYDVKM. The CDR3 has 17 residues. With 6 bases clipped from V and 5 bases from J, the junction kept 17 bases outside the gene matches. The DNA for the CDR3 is TGTGCCAGCAGCCGCAACCGACTCCGGGACAGGGACAACGAGCAGTACTTC. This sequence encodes CASSRNRLRDRDNEQYF.

CDR3 DNA sequence: TGTGCCAGCAGCGTGGCGGCAGGGGTTAATTCACCCCTCCACTTT. Translating gives CASSVAAGVNSPLHF. The chain is built from TRBV9 and TRBJ1-6; TRBD1 is a possible D gene (6 bases). CDR3 length: 15 amino acids. Germline V gene sequence: CDR1 SGDLS, CDR2 YYNGEE. V was pared by 2 bases and J by 6 bases, with 12 bases between. The full variable domain, its missing parts supplied by reference TRBV9 and TRBJ1-6, is DSGVTQTPKHLITATGQRVTLRCSPRSGDLSVYWYQQSLDQGLQFLIQYYNGEERAKGNILERFSAQQFPDLHSELNLSSLELGDSALYFCASSVAAGVNSPLHFGNGTRLTVT.

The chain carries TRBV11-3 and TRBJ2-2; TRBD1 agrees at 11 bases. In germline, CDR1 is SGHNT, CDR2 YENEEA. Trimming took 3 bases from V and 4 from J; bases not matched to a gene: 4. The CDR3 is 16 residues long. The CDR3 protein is CASSLEGTGGTGELFF. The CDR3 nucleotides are TGTGCCAGCAGCTTGGAGGGGACAGGGGGCACCGGGGAGCTGTTTTTT.

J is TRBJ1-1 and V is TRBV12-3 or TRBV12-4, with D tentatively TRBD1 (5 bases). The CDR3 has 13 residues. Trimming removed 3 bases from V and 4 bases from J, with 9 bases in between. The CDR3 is CASSFGGTTEAFF. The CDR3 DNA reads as TGTGCCAGCAGTTTTGGGGGGACCACTGAAGCTTTCTTT.

The CDR3 bases are TGCGCCAGCAGCTTGGTGGCAGGGGCCCCGAACACTGAAGCTTTCTTT. This codes for CASSLVAGAPNTEAFF. The V and J genes are TRBV5-1 and TRBJ1-1, with TRBD1 as a possible D gene (6 bases). The CDR3 covers 16 residues. Trimming stripped 0 bases from V and 1 base from J, with 13 bases between. Germline V gene sequence: CDR1 SGHRS, CDR2 YFSETQ.

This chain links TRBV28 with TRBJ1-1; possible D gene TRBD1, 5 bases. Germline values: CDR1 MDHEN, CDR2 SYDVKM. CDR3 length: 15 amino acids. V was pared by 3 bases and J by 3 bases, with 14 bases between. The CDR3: CASSFPDKKDTEAFF. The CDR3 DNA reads TGTGCCAGCAGTTTCCCGGACAAAAAGGACACTGAAGCTTTCTTT.

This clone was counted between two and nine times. CDR3 residues: CASSPVTSGGTDTQYF. The CDR3 DNA reads as TGTGCCAGCTCACCAGTGACTAGCGGGGGCACAGATACGCAGTATTTT. This chain links TRBV18 with TRBJ2-3; 11 bases match TRBD2. The germline CDR1 and CDR2 sequences are KGHSH and LQKENI. Trimming cost V 2 bases and J 1 base; bases outside gene matches: 2. The CDR3 runs 16 residues.

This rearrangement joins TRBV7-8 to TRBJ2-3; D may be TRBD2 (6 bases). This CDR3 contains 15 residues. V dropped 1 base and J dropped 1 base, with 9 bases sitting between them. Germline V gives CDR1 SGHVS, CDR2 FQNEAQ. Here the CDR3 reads CASSLGLVGTDTQYF. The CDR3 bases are TGTGCCAGCAGCTTAGGACTAGTTGGCACAGATACGCAGTATTTT.

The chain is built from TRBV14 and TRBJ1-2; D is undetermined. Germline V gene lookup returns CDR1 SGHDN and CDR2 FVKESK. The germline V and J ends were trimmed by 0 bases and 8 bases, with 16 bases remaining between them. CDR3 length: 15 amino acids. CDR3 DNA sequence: TGTGCCAGCAGCCAAGACTTCGGGGATTTCAGCGGCTACACCTTC. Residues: CASSQDFGDFSGYTF.

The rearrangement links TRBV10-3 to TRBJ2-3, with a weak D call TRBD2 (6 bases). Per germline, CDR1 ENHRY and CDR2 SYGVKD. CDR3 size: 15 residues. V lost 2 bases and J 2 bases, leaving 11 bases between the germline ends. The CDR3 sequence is CAISEGRGTTDTQYF. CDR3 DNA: TGTGCCATCAGTGAGGGGCGGGGAACCACAGATACGCAGTATTTT.

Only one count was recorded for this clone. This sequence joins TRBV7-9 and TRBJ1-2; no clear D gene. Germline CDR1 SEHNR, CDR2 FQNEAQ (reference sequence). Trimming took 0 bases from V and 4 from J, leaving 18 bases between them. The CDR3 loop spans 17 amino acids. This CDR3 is CASSLAGWMGDGYGYTF. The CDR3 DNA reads TGTGCCAGCAGCTTAGCGGGTTGGATGGGAGACGGCTATGGCTACACCTTC.

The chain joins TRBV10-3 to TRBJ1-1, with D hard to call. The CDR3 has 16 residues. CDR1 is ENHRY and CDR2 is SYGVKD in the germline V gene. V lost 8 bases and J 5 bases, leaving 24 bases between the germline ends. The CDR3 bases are TGTGCCATCTCGCGGTTAGGGCTGGGAGAATGGACTGAAGCTTTCTTT. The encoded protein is CAISRLGLGEWTEAFF.

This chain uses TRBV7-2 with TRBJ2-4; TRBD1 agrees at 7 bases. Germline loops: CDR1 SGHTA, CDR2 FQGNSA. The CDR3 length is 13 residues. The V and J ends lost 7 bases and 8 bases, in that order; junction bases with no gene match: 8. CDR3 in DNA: TGTGCCAGCACCTCGACAGGGTACGACATTCAGTACTTC. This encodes CASTSTGYDIQYF.

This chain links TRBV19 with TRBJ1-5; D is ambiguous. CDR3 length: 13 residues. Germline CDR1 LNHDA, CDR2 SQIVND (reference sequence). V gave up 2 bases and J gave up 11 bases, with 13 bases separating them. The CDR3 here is CASSISRYGAQHF. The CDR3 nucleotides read TGTGCCAGTAGTATATCCCGGTACGGAGCCCAGCATTTT. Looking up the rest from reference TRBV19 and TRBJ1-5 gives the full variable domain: DGGITQSPKYLFRKEGQNVTLSCEQNLNHDAMYWYRQDPGQGLRLIYYSQIVNDFQKGDIAEGYSVSREKKESFPLTVTSAQKNPTAFYLCASSISRYGAQHFGDGTRLSIL.

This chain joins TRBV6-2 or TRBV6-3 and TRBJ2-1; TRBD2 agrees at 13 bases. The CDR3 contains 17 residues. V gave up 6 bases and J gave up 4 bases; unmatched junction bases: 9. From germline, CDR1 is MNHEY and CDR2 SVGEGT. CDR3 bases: TGTGCCAGCAGCCCAAGGACTAGCGGGAGTCGGTACAATGAGCAGTTCTTC. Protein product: CASSPRTSGSRYNEQFF.

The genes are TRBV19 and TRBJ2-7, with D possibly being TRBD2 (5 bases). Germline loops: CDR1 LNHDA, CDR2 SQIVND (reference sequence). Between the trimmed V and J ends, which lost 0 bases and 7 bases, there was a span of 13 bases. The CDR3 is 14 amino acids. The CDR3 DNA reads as TGTGCCAGTAGTATAGAACTAGATATGAGGGAGCAGTACTTC. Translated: CASSIELDMREQYF.